The 32 T cell receptor beta chains given below trace back to one sample, sequenced in a study of cytomegalovirus exposure and HLA in healthy donors. PCR primers comprised 60 Vbeta and 13 Jbeta primers. The assay was immunoSEQ multiplex PCR, and TCRdb's table has in-frame clones only and misses some. This repertoire shows 95,000 to 150,000 clones, around 67% found once; its top ten account for around 3.7%. The sample taken for sequencing was PBMCs. The origin of the receptors is a woman between 40 and 50 years old in good health and CMV-seronegative.

The gene calls are TRBV5-4 and TRBJ2-1, with 10 positions matching TRBD1. With V trimmed by 2 bases and J by 7 bases, 6 bases remained unmatched. Looked up from germline, CDR1 is SGHNT and CDR2 is YYREEE (reference sequence). The CDR3 covers 15 residues. CDR3 DNA: TGTGCCAGCAGCTTCGGACAGGGGGTAGTTAATGAGCAGTTCTTC. Translation: CASSFGQGVVNEQFF.

The CDR3 here is CASSLARNYGYTF. CDR3 DNA: TGTGCCAGCAGCTTAGCTCGTAACTATGGCTACACCTTC. The chain recombines TRBV7-2 with TRBJ1-2; no clear D. CDR1 SGHTA and CDR2 FQGNSA come from the germline V gene. V shed 0 bases and J shed 1 base, with 3 bases lying between them. CDR3 length: 13 residues.

This sequence joins TRBV10-1 and TRBJ2-7; TRBD2 is a possible D gene (5 bases). The V end was cut by 8 bases, the J end by 3 bases, with 23 bases between. Germline assignment: CDR1 WNHNN and CDR2 SYGVQD (reference sequence). The length of the CDR3 is 16 residues. For the CDR3, the DNA is TGCGCCAGCTTACTTAAAACGGACTCCTCCTTCTACGAGCAGTACTTC. It yields the protein CASLLKTDSSFYEQYF.

This chain connects TRBV6-6 to TRBJ2-5, with 9 positions matching TRBD1. With 5 bases clipped from V and 5 bases from J, the junction kept 9 bases outside the gene matches. Germline loops: CDR1 MNHNY, CDR2 SVGAGI (reference sequence). This CDR3 has 15 residues. The CDR3 loop is CASSLGTGKGETQYF. The CDR3 coding sequence is TGTGCCAGCAGTCTTGGGACAGGGAAGGGGGAGACCCAGTACTTC.

The chain combines TRBV25-1 with TRBJ2-7, with a weak D call TRBD1 (5 bases). Germline loops: CDR1 MGHDK, CDR2 SYGVNS. The CDR3 contains 12 residues. Trimming took off 4 bases at V and 3 bases at J, with 7 bases between the two ends. CDR3 DNA: TGTGCCAGCAGTGGTAGGGGCTACGAGCAGTACTTC. Translated, it gives CASSGRGYEQYF.

The genes are TRBV9 and TRBJ2-4; weak D call: TRBD1 (7 bases). V lost 4 bases, J lost 11 bases, and 22 bases lay in between. CDR1 and CDR2 from the germline V gene are SGDLS and YYNGEE. This CDR3 contains 15 residues. The CDR3 here is CASSLSGQAKHFQYF. The CDR3 region has the DNA TGTGCCAGCAGCCTTAGCGGACAGGCAAAACATTTTCAGTACTTC.

The J gene is TRBJ1-2, the V gene TRBV7-7; 7 nucleotides match TRBD1. This CDR3 region has 13 residues. Trimming removed 5 bases from V and 6 bases from J; junction bases left unmatched: 6. Per the germline V gene, CDR1 is SSHAT and CDR2 is FNYEAQ (reference sequence). The DNA of the CDR3 is TGTGCCAGCAGCCCGGGACAGACAGATGGCTACACCTTC. It specifies CASSPGQTDGYTF.

The genes are TRBV7-8 and TRBJ2-7; D ambiguous. Trimming stripped 4 bases from V and 2 bases from J, with 9 bases between. The CDR3 sequence is 13 residues long. CDR1 is SGHVS, CDR2 FQNEAQ, per germline. The CDR3 here is CASSSLPAYEQYF. CDR3 coding DNA: TGTGCCAGCAGCTCATTACCGGCCTACGAGCAGTACTTC.

The chain combines TRBV4-3 with TRBJ2-1, with 9 bases fitting TRBD2. Trimming took 4 bases from V and 5 from J; bases not matched to a gene: 9. The CDR3 sequence is 16 residues long. Germline V CDR1 and CDR2: LGHNA, YSLEER. The CDR3 protein is CASSLYHRTSDNEQFF. In DNA form, the CDR3 reads TGCGCCAGCAGCCTCTACCATCGGACTAGCGACAATGAGCAGTTCTTC.

The rearrangement links TRBV2 to TRBJ2-3; 8 positions match TRBD2. V lost 2 bases, J lost 1 base, and 2 bases stayed unmatched. Looked up from germline, CDR1 is SNHLY and CDR2 is FYNNEI. The CDR3 loop spans 15 amino acids. The CDR3 coding sequence is TGTGCCAGCAGTGAACCGGGGGGGGGCACAGATACGCAGTATTTT. This codes for CASSEPGGGTDTQYF. Supplemented by reference TRBV2 and TRBJ2-3, the full variable domain reads EPEVTQTPSHQVTQMGQEVILRCVPISNHLYFYWYRQILGQKVEFLVSFYNNEISEKSEIFDDQFSVERPDGSNFTLKIRSTKLEDSAMYFCASSEPGGGTDTQYFGPGTRLTVL.

The J gene is TRBJ2-7, the V gene TRBV4-1, with 11 bases matching TRBD1. Germline values: CDR1 MGHRA, CDR2 YSYEKL. J was trimmed by 6 bases and V by 0 bases; bases with no gene match: 4. The CDR3 length is 15 residues. CDR3 residues: CASSQEGQGAVEQYF. In DNA, the CDR3 is TGCGCCAGCAGCCAAGAAGGACAGGGGGCAGTCGAGCAGTACTTC.

The chain employs TRBV7-9 and TRBJ1-2, with 8 bases lining up with TRBD1. The V segment lost 5 bases and the J segment 1 base; nucleotides outside the gene matches: 6. Germline CDR1 SEHNR, CDR2 FQNEAQ (reference sequence). This CDR3 region has 15 residues. This CDR3 reads CASSPRDRLNYGYTF. The CDR3 bases are TGTGCCAGCAGCCCCCGGGACAGGCTTAACTATGGCTACACCTTC.

The chain has TRBV9 and TRBJ2-1; D is possibly TRBD2 (6 bases). Trimming stripped 3 bases from V and 9 bases from J, with 25 bases between. CDR1 is SGDLS, CDR2 YYNGEE, per germline. This CDR3 contains 17 residues. DNA for the CDR3: TGTGCCAGCAGCGGGAAGAGGGACTCTCCCCTCGACGGTGAGCAGTTCTTC. Translation: CASSGKRDSPLDGEQFF. Looking up the rest from reference TRBV9 and TRBJ2-1 gives the full variable domain: DSGVTQTPKHLITATGQRVTLRCSPRSGDLSVYWYQQSLDQGLQFLIQYYNGEERAKGNILERFSAQQFPDLHSELNLSSLELGDSALYFCASSGKRDSPLDGEQFFGPGTRLTVL.

The chain carries TRBV2 and TRBJ2-1, with 8 bases aligning to TRBD1. The CDR3 sequence is 14 residues long. V lost 1 base, J lost 8 bases, and 4 bases stayed unmatched. Germline assignment: CDR1 SNHLY and CDR2 FYNNEI. The CDR3 nucleotides read TGTGCCAGCAGTGAAGAATACAGGGGGTATGAGCAGTTCTTC. Residues: CASSEEYRGYEQFF.

The chain recombines TRBV23-1 with TRBJ1-5; no definite D call. TRBV23-1 is identified as an open reading frame with a role that is uncertain. The CDR3 is 14 amino acids. V was shortened by 0 bases and J by 6 bases, with 9 bases between the two germline ends. The CDR3 DNA follows: TGCGCCAGCAGTCAATCGACCCCGGGTCAGCCCCAGCATTTT. Translating it yields CASSQSTPGQPQHF.

The chain employs TRBV6-1 and TRBJ1-1, with D tentatively TRBD1 (5 bases). This CDR3 has 13 amino acids. CDR1 MNHNS and CDR2 SASEGT come from the germline V gene. V lost 6 bases and J 1 base, leaving 9 bases between the germline ends. The CDR3 spells CASRGPRNTEAFF. The DNA for the CDR3 is TGTGCCAGCAGGGGGCCAAGGAACACTGAAGCTTTCTTT.

Comment on this clone: Germline is not matched at one junction end, which may reflect a read error. The V and J genes are TRBV7-3 and TRBJ2-6, with D perhaps matching TRBD2 (5 bases). CDR1 is SGHTA, CDR2 FQGTGA, per germline. The length of the CDR3 is 15 residues. The CDR3 reads CSSSFTGTGANVLTF. CDR3 sequence (DNA): TGTTCCAGCAGCTTCACGGGAACTGGGGCCAACGTCCTGACTTTC.

The chain has TRBV6-5 and TRBJ2-5; 9 bases map to TRBD1. Germline V gene lookup returns CDR1 MNHEY and CDR2 SVGAGI. After removal of 6 bases from V and 5 bases from J, the junction contained 7 bases not matched to a gene. The length of the CDR3 is 14 residues. In nucleotides, the CDR3 is TGTGCCAGCAGCGGGACAGGGAGTCGGGAGACCCAGTACTTC. Translation gives CASSGTGSRETQYF.

J is TRBJ2-2 and V is TRBV11-3; 10 bases match TRBD2. The CDR3 has 18 residues. Germline CDR1 and CDR2: SGHNT and YENEEA. V lost 5 bases, J lost 6 bases, and 15 bases stayed unmatched. CDR3 region: CASSPAIQRGGRAGELFF. The CDR3 DNA reads TGTGCCAGCAGCCCCGCGATCCAGCGGGGGGGCCGCGCCGGGGAGCTGTTTTTT.

This sequence joins TRBV7-9 and TRBJ2-7, with no clear D. The germline V and J ends were trimmed by 5 bases and 5 bases, with 10 bases remaining between them. The CDR3 runs 12 residues. Looked up from germline, CDR1 is SEHNR and CDR2 is FQNEAQ (reference sequence). The CDR3 sequence is CASSRDTHEQYF. The CDR3 DNA is TGTGCCAGCAGCCGAGACACCCACGAGCAGTACTTC.

CDR3 sequence: CASSPEGPGQGVSGYTF. DNA for the CDR3: TGCGCCAGCAGCCCAGAAGGGCCGGGACAGGGTGTCTCTGGCTACACCTTC. The chain combines TRBV4-3 with TRBJ1-2; 9 positions agree with TRBD1. The germline CDR1 and CDR2 sequences are LGHNA and YSLEER. The CDR3 covers 17 residues. V trimming: 4 bases; J trimming: 7 bases; junction bases outside the gene matches: 16.

The chain recombines TRBV2 with TRBJ2-1; 7 nucleotides line up with TRBD1. The CDR3 is 13 amino acids. Germline CDR1 is SNHLY and CDR2 is FYNNEI. J lost 9 bases, V lost 6 bases, and 8 bases had no gene match. As DNA, the CDR3 is TGTGCCAGCAGGAAAGACAGGGCCGGTGAGCAGTTCTTC. It specifies CASRKDRAGEQFF.

This clone was seen a handful of times. The chain has TRBV7-2 and TRBJ2-6; D is unresolved. V lost 2 bases and J 0 bases, leaving 8 bases between the germline ends. CDR1 SGHTA and CDR2 FQGNSA come from the germline V gene. This CDR3 spans 16 amino acids. DNA for the CDR3: TGTGCCAGCAGCTTAAAAGGCGGCTCTGGGGCCAACGTCCTGACTTTC. Amino acids: CASSLKGGSGANVLTF.

This clone was counted a few times. The genes are TRBV12-5 and TRBJ1-4, with TRBD1 matching over 8 bases. V lost 1 base to trimming and J lost 7 bases; unmatched junction nucleotides: 11. This CDR3 is 17 amino acids long. Looked up from germline, CDR1 is LGHNT and CDR2 is FRNRAP. The CDR3 loop reads CASGLAGQDIRREKLFF. DNA for the CDR3: TGTGCTAGTGGTTTGGCGGGACAGGATATCAGGCGTGAAAAACTGTTTTTT. Complete variable domain (other parts from reference TRBV12-5 and TRBJ1-4): DARVTQTPRHKVTEMGQEVTMRCQPILGHNTVFWYRQTMMQGLELLAYFRNRAPLDDSGMPKDRFSAEMPDATLATLKIQPSEPRDSAVYFCASGLAGQDIRREKLFFGSGTQLSVL.

The V and J genes are TRBV7-2 and TRBJ1-4; TRBD1 might be the D (6 bases). The CDR3 sequence is 16 residues long. Trimming left V 5 bases short and J 3 bases short, with 16 bases between. Germline lookup yields CDR1 SGHTA and CDR2 FQGNSA. The CDR3 spells CASSPSPGVANEKLFF. The DNA for the CDR3 is TGTGCCAGCAGCCCATCACCAGGGGTTGCTAATGAAAAACTGTTTTTT.

V is TRBV5-5 and J is TRBJ1-5; D gene unclear. This CDR3 is built from 14 residues. Looked up from germline, CDR1 is SGHKS and CDR2 is YYEKEE (reference sequence). V was shortened by 4 bases and J by 6 bases, with 14 bases between the two germline ends. CDR3: CASSPTAVAQPQHF. The CDR3 DNA follows: TGTGCCAGCAGCCCCACTGCGGTGGCTCAGCCCCAGCATTTT.

DNA of the CDR3: TGTGCCCCAGCCAGACAGGGGGCAACTAATGAAAAACTGTTTTTT. Amino acid sequence: CAPARQGATNEKLFF. The chain joins TRBV28 to TRBJ1-4, with TRBD1 matching 9 bases. The germline gives CDR1 MDHEN, CDR2 SYDVKM. V was clipped by 11 bases and J by 0 bases; unmatched bases: 7. This CDR3 has 15 amino acids.

The rearrangement links TRBV19 to TRBJ2-3; 13 nucleotides match TRBD2. Germline trimming cut 4 bases from V and 5 bases from J; bases unmatched to any gene: 6. Per the germline V gene, CDR1 is LNHDA and CDR2 is SQIVND (reference sequence). This CDR3 has 16 amino acids. The CDR3 region has the DNA TGTGCCAGTAGTAGACCCGGGACTAGCGGGATAGATACGCAGTATTTT. Protein sequence: CASSRPGTSGIDTQYF. Variable domain in full (rest from reference TRBV19 and TRBJ2-3): DGGITQSPKYLFRKEGQNVTLSCEQNLNHDAMYWYRQDPGQGLRLIYYSQIVNDFQKGDIAEGYSVSREKKESFPLTVTSAQKNPTAFYLCASSRPGTSGIDTQYFGPGTRLTVL.

V usage is TRBV7-2 and J usage is TRBJ2-5; TRBD1 aligns across 8 bases. After removal of 5 bases from V and 5 bases from J, the junction contained 13 bases not matched to a gene. CDR1 SGHTA and CDR2 FQGNSA come from the germline V gene. The CDR3 contains 16 residues. Here the CDR3 reads CASSPSGTGSVETQYF. The CDR3 DNA sequence: TGTGCCAGCAGCCCCTCCGGGACAGGTTCTGTCGAGACCCAGTACTTC.

This clone has a handful of counts. The chain carries TRBV4-3 and TRBJ2-1; the match to TRBD2 covers 11 bases. Germline V gene data show CDR1 as LGHNA and CDR2 as YSLEER. The ends lost 0 bases at V and 9 bases at J; junction bases unmatched: 10. The CDR3 consists of 17 residues. CDR3 bases: TGCGCCAGCAGCCAAGAAGTAAGGGCTAGCGGGAGGAGTGAGCAGTTCTTC. Its protein product is CASSQEVRASGRSEQFF.

The V gene is TRBV5-5, the J gene TRBJ1-5; D is unclear. Germline V gives CDR1 SGHKS, CDR2 YYEKEE (reference sequence). The CDR3 runs 13 residues. Trimming pared 0 bases from V and 3 bases from J, leaving 4 bases between. The CDR3 protein is CASSLGPNQPQHF. CDR3 coding DNA: TGTGCCAGCAGCTTGGGGCCCAATCAGCCCCAGCATTTT. The full variable domain, with the rest looked up from reference TRBV5-5 and TRBJ1-5, is DAGVTQSPTHLIKTRGQQVTLRCSPISGHKSVSWYQQVLGQGPQFIFQYYEKEERGRGNFPDRFSARQFPNYSSELNVNALLLGDSALYLCASSLGPNQPQHFGDGTRLSIL.

The chain couples TRBV5-1 to TRBJ2-2; 10 bases fit TRBD2. Germline assignment: CDR1 SGHRS and CDR2 YFSETQ. The length of the CDR3 is 18 residues. The ends lost 4 bases at V and 3 bases at J; junction bases unmatched: 12. The DNA of the CDR3 is TGCGCCAGCAGCCCCGAGCCCTTGAGCGGGAGGGACACCGGGGAGCTGTTTTTT. Residues: CASSPEPLSGRDTGELFF.